This paragraph reports one T cell receptor beta chain. The sample originates from a study of T-cell memory formation after mild COVID-19. TCRdb redid the calling of the 5' RACE reads with MiXCR, one entry per CDR3 protein. The sample contains over 300,000 distinct CDR3 sequences, 20% to 25% of which appear only once. Trimming left V 4 bases short and J 3 bases short, with 20 bases between. Germline CDR1 reads SGHRS; CDR2 reads YFSETQ. The CDR3 loop spans 16 amino acids. This receptor was taken from a man between 18 and 35 years old who had mild COVID-19 (a few samples of this study predate the infection). Cell type and time point are not known. Sequenced sample: PBMCs or a T cell subset sorted from them (not recorded which). The chain links TRBV5-1 to TRBJ2-7; D remains ambiguous. CDR3 nucleotides: TGCGCCAGCAGCCAGTCGGTCAGCGAGGCACTCTACGAGCAGTACTTC. Its protein is CASSQSVSEALYEQYF.